A selection of T cell receptor beta chains follows, all from one sample in a study of blood T cell repertoires in COVID-19. Profiled with immunoSEQ multiplex PCR; TCRdb holds only in-frame clones, not every one. In the table there are about 250,000 clones, roughly 89% of which are singletons. Sequencing was done on a sample of peripheral blood. These receptors came from a woman aged 30 to 39 with active or convalescent COVID-19. Each CDR3 is given with its conserved first and last residue. D genes are given only for firm matches. Clone size appears in some rows only: once, few, many, or a class for an expanded clone.

>.|TRBV6-5|.|TRBJ2-1
CASRSIEVLQQFF
TGTGCCAGCAGATCGATAGAAGTCTTACAGCAGTTCTTC
>.|TRBV6-6|.|TRBJ1-2
CAPKGGHRNGYTF
TGTGCCCCCAAGGGGGGGCACCGTAATGGCTACACCTTC
>.|TRBV6-5|.|TRBJ1-6
CASSYSATGISPLHF
TGTGCCAGCAGTTACTCGGCGACAGGAATTTCACCCCTCCACTTT
>.|TRBV7-2|.|TRBJ1-3
CASSLASGGDTIYF
TGTGCCAGCAGCTTAGCTTCCGGAGGAGACACCATATATTTT
>.|TRBV2|.|TRBJ2-3
CASSRAGRTDTQYF
TGTGCCAGCAGTAGGGCAGGGCGCACAGATACGCAGTATTTT
>.|TRBV19|once|TRBJ1-1
CASSIDLGRRTEAFF
TGTGCCAGTAGTATTGATTTAGGGAGAAGGACTGAAGCTTTCTTT
>.|TRBV4-2|.|TRBJ2-3
CASSQDGLAAFPTDTQYF
TGTGCCAGCAGCCAAGATGGCTTAGCGGCCTTCCCCACAGATACGCAGTATTTT
>.|TRBV27|.|TRBJ1-5
CASSTGYNQPQHF
TGTGCCAGCAGCACAGGGTACAATCAGCCCCAGCATTTT
>TRBD1|TRBV29-1|.|TRBJ2-6
CSVGTGGDAGANVLTF
TGCAGCGTTGGGACAGGGGGAGACGCTGGGGCCAACGTCCTGACTTTC
>TRBD2|TRBV27|.|TRBJ2-5
CASSPMAGGPETQYF
TGTGCCAGCAGTCCTATGGCGGGGGGGCCAGAGACCCAGTACTTC
>TRBD2|TRBV7-3|.|TRBJ2-2
CASSLLAGANTGELFF
TGTGCCAGCAGCTTACTAGCGGGGGCAAACACCGGGGAGCTGTTTTTT
>.|TRBV25-1|once|TRBJ2-7
CASSESGVSTYEQYF
TGTGCCAGCAGTGAATCAGGGGTCAGTACCTACGAGCAGTACTTC
>.|TRBV27|once|TRBJ1-1
CASRDTGTAEAFF
TGTGCCAGCAGGGATACAGGGACCGCTGAAGCTTTCTTT
>.|TRBV6-2/TRBV6-3|.|TRBJ2-6
CASSYRRDTGANVLTF
TGTGCCAGCAGTTACCGAAGGGACACTGGGGCCAACGTCCTGACTTTC
>TRBD2|TRBV10-3|.|TRBJ2-1
CAISGQTGTSGMDNEQFF
TGTGCCATCAGTGGGCAGACCGGGACTAGCGGGATGGACAATGAGCAGTTCTTC
>.|TRBV7-9|.|TRBJ2-7
CASSLFRDNADEQYF
TGTGCCAGCAGCTTATTCAGGGACAACGCGGACGAGCAGTACTTC
>TRBD1|TRBV7-9|.|TRBJ2-2
CASSLAWQGAVTGELFF
TGTGCCAGCAGCTTAGCGTGGCAGGGGGCGGTCACCGGGGAGCTGTTTTTT
>.|TRBV7-2|.|TRBJ2-1
CASSLAATHNNEQFF
TGTGCCAGCAGCTTAGCGGCCACACACAACAATGAGCAGTTCTTC
>TRBD1|TRBV3-1/TRBV3-2|.|TRBJ1-1
CASSQDRGTEAFF
TGTGCCAGCAGCCAAGACAGGGGGACTGAAGCTTTCTTT
>TRBD1|TRBV29-1|once|TRBJ2-1
CSVEPTGGYQPREQFF
TGCAGCGTTGAACCCACAGGGGGTTACCAACCAAGGGAGCAGTTCTTC
>TRBD2|TRBV10-3|once|TRBJ2-3
CAISAGLAGGFWQYF
TGTGCCATCAGTGCGGGGCTAGCGGGGGGCTTTTGGCAGTATTTT
>TRBD2|TRBV7-2|.|TRBJ2-5
CASSTFGGGQTQYF
TGTGCCAGCAGCACCTTCGGGGGGGGGCAGACCCAGTACTTC
>TRBD1|TRBV29-1|.|TRBJ1-2
CSAGQGAGGNFGGYTF
TGCAGCGCGGGACAGGGGGCAGGTGGGAACTTTGGTGGCTACACCTTC
>TRBD2|TRBV7-2|.|TRBJ2-1
CASSLVTSGPYNEQFF
TGTGCCAGCAGCTTAGTTACTAGCGGGCCCTACAATGAGCAGTTCTTC
>.|TRBV6-1|.|TRBJ1-5
CASSEWGGRQPQHF
TGTGCCAGCAGTGAATGGGGGGGTCGACAGCCCCAGCATTTT
>.|TRBV6-6|once|TRBJ1-5
CASSYSIQGNQPQHF
TGTGCCAGCAGTTACTCGATCCAGGGCAATCAGCCCCAGCATTTT
>TRBD1|TRBV28|.|TRBJ1-5
CASSVTGAGGQPQHF
TGTGCCAGCAGCGTTACAGGGGCCGGGGGTCAGCCCCAGCATTTT
>.|TRBV18|.|TRBJ1-1
CASSLVQGKNTEAFF
TGTGCCAGCTCACTTGTTCAGGGAAAGAACACTGAAGCTTTCTTT
>.|TRBV4-3|few|TRBJ1-1
CASSRNSWMNTEAFF
TGCGCCAGCAGCCGGAACAGTTGGATGAACACTGAAGCTTTCTTT
>.|TRBV7-9|.|TRBJ1-1
CASSLQENTEAFF
TGTGCCAGCAGCTTACAGGAAAACACTGAAGCTTTCTTT
>TRBD1|TRBV5-1|few|TRBJ1-4
CASSGETGGAEKLFF
TGCGCCAGCAGCGGGGAGACAGGGGGTGCTGAAAAACTGTTTTTT
>TRBD1|TRBV11-1|.|TRBJ1-2
CASSPGQGNYGYTF
TGTGCCAGCAGCCCTGGACAGGGTAACTATGGCTACACCTTC
>.|TRBV21-1|.|TRBJ2-5
CASSKVRWGGGPQETQYF
TGTGCCAGCAGCAAAGTCAGATGGGGCGGGGGGCCCCAAGAGACCCAGTACTTC
>TRBD1|TRBV5-4|.|TRBJ1-1
CASSLTGGTEAFF
TGTGCCAGCAGCTTAACAGGGGGCACTGAAGCTTTCTTT
>TRBD1|TRBV5-1|.|TRBJ2-1
CASRDDRGFRNEQFF
TGCGCCAGCAGAGATGACAGGGGGTTTAGAAATGAGCAGTTCTTC
>.|TRBV30|.|TRBJ2-7
CAWGTGAYEQYF
TGTGCCTGGGGAACCGGGGCCTACGAGCAGTACTTC
>.|TRBV15|.|TRBJ2-7
CATSRDLPGANEQYF
TGTGCCACCAGCAGAGATCTCCCAGGGGCCAACGAGCAGTACTTC
>TRBD1|TRBV19|.|TRBJ1-1
CASSTQGVKRTEAFF
TGTGCCAGTAGTACCCAGGGGGTCAAGAGAACTGAAGCTTTCTTT
>.|TRBV7-9|.|TRBJ2-7
CASSFLSYEQYF
TGTGCCAGCAGCTTTCTATCCTACGAGCAGTACTTC
>.|TRBV6-1|once|TRBJ2-1
CASSWRQVHEQFF
TGTGCCAGCAGTTGGAGACAGGTTCATGAGCAGTTCTTC
>.|TRBV12-3/TRBV12-4|.|TRBJ1-5
CASSSETGQPQHF
TGTGCCAGCAGTTCCGAGACGGGTCAGCCCCAGCATTTT
>.|TRBV7-8|.|TRBJ1-1
CASSFNQGEAFF
TGTGCCAGCAGCTTCAACCAGGGAGAAGCTTTCTTT
>.|TRBV28|.|TRBJ1-2
CASSLFRVTHYGYTF
TGTGCCAGCAGTTTATTCCGGGTCACGCATTATGGCTACACCTTC
>.|TRBV18|few|TRBJ1-5
CASSPQGNNQPQHF
TGTGCCAGCTCACCACAGGGGAACAATCAGCCCCAGCATTTT
>.|TRBV28|.|TRBJ1-1
CASGQFRAEAFF
TGTGCCAGCGGCCAATTCCGGGCTGAAGCTTTCTTT
>.|TRBV24-1|.|TRBJ1-2
CATSPRGSQGYTF
TGTGCCACCAGCCCCCGGGGGAGTCAGGGCTACACCTTC
>.|TRBV28|.|TRBJ1-4
CASSLGGEKLFF
TGTGCCAGCAGTTTAGGGGGGGAAAAACTGTTTTTT
>.|TRBV28|.|TRBJ1-2
CASKKGLVGYTF
TGTGCCAGCAAGAAGGGGTTGGTAGGCTACACCTTC
>.|TRBV5-1|.|TRBJ2-5
CASSVMDSTQETQYF
TGCGCCAGCAGCGTAATGGACAGCACTCAAGAGACCCAGTACTTC
>TRBD1|TRBV23-1|.|TRBJ2-3
CASPGQGVDTQYF
TGCGCCAGCCCCGGACAGGGGGTGGATACGCAGTATTTT
>.|TRBV7-9|once|TRBJ2-1
CASSLAVTGSYNEQFF
TGTGCCAGCAGCTTAGCGGTTACGGGTTCCTACAATGAGCAGTTCTTC
>.|TRBV5-1|.|TRBJ1-1
CASSSTGPDEAFF
TGCGCCAGCAGCTCTACAGGGCCCGATGAAGCTTTCTTT
>TRBD1|TRBV4-3|few|TRBJ1-3
CASSHLSDRDGNTIYF
TGCGCCAGCAGCCACCTTTCGGACAGGGATGGAAACACCATATATTTT
>.|TRBV9|.|TRBJ1-3
CASSVFRGSNTIYF
TGTGCCAGCAGCGTTTTCAGGGGAAGTAACACCATATATTTT
>TRBD1|TRBV19|.|TRBJ2-3
CASRGQGARDTQYF
TGTGCCAGTAGGGGACAGGGGGCGAGAGATACGCAGTATTTT